This entry concerns a single TCR beta chain. Unique molecular identifiers featured in how the TCRbeta library was prepared. MiXCR was run by TCRdb on the PCR reads, yielding one entry per CDR3 protein. The sample includes about 600,000 distinct CDR3 sequences, about 11% seen only once; the top ten take less than 5%. Germline assignment: CDR1 LGHNA and CDR2 YNFKEQ. Losses at the gene ends were 1 base for V and 5 bases for J; bases not matched to a gene: 4. The CDR3 contains 15 residues. The record originates from a study of T-cell reconstitution after alpha-beta-depleted transplantation in children. The sequence derives from a human donor who donated a stem cell graft to a child with acute myeloid leukemia. The material sequenced was PBMCs from the stem cell graft donor, taken from the stem cell graft. This rearrangement joins TRBV4-2 to TRBJ2-3, with 9 bases matching TRBD2. The CDR3 bases are TGTGCCAGCAGCCAAGTCGGGCGGGAGGGAGATACGCAGTATTTT. Its protein is CASSQVGREGDTQYF.